These 8 T cell receptor beta chains came from one sample sequenced in a study of response to subunit inactivated influenza vaccine. TCRdb re-analysed the RT-PCR reads in MiXCR, keeping a single row per CDR3 protein. The sample has about 480,000 distinct CDR3 sequences; 25% are singletons. Here the sequenced sample was CD4+ T cells sorted from PBMCs, taken more than 4 days after vaccination. These receptors originate from a man aged 50 to 59 who received an inactivated influenza vaccine.

This clonotype has just a few counts. V usage is TRBV7-2 and J usage is TRBJ2-2; D gene unclear. Per germline, CDR1 SGHTA and CDR2 FQGNSA. The CDR3 is 16 amino acids. Trimming took 1 base from V and 4 from J, leaving 13 bases between them. CDR3 amino acids: CASSLVLLPRTGELFF. The CDR3 coding sequence is TGTGCCAGCAGCTTAGTCTTACTACCCCGCACCGGGGAGCTGTTTTTT.

The J gene is TRBJ2-6, the V gene TRBV20-1; 10 positions agree with TRBD1. Germline V gives CDR1 DFQATT, CDR2 SNEGSKA (reference sequence). This CDR3 is 16 amino acids long. The V segment lost 5 bases and the J segment 0 bases; nucleotides outside the gene matches: 4. The CDR3 region is CSARTGGSSGANVLTF. The CDR3 nucleotides are TGCAGTGCTCGGACAGGGGGAAGCTCTGGGGCCAACGTCCTGACTTTC.

The table lists this clonotype with a few counts. The chain has TRBV4-1 and TRBJ2-7; TRBD2 aligns across 7 bases. The CDR3 has 14 amino acids. V was clipped by 0 bases and J by 5 bases; unmatched bases: 4. Germline CDR1 reads MGHRA; CDR2 reads YSYEKL. The DNA for the CDR3 is TGCGCCAGCAGCCAAGACTCTCGGGGGGACGAGCAGTACTTC. Translation: CASSQDSRGDEQYF.

This clonotype appeared a few times. The chain employs TRBV20-1 and TRBJ1-2; 7 bases align to TRBD1. The junction had 12 bases not matched to a gene; V was cut back by 0 bases and J by 5 bases. This CDR3 is 16 amino acids long. Germline values: CDR1 DFQATT, CDR2 SNEGSKA (reference sequence). In DNA form, the CDR3 reads TGCAGTGCTAGAGATCGTAACAGGGGCGCAACGTATGGCTACACCTTC. Translating it yields CSARDRNRGATYGYTF.

The rearrangement links TRBV12-3 or TRBV12-4 to TRBJ2-2; 7 bases are a match to TRBD1. V dropped 3 bases and J dropped 8; count of bases not matched to a gene: 6. The CDR3 covers 14 residues. The CDR3 region has the DNA TGTGCCAGCAGTTTCGACAGGGAGTGGGGGGAGCTGTTTTTT. Its translation: CASSFDREWGELFF.

V and J are TRBV5-1 and TRBJ1-6, with no clear D. From germline, CDR1 is SGHRS and CDR2 YFSETQ. V lost 5 bases and J 7 bases, leaving 13 bases between the germline ends. CDR3 size: 14 residues. The CDR3 protein is CASREGYGNSPLHF. For the CDR3, the DNA is TGCGCCAGCAGGGAAGGGTACGGCAATTCACCCCTCCACTTT.

V usage is TRBV6-4 and J usage is TRBJ2-3; 10 nucleotides agree with TRBD2. Trimming at V came to 6 bases and at J to 4 bases, leaving 4 bases not matched to a gene. The germline V gene encodes CDR1 MRHNA and CDR2 SNTAGT. The CDR3 extends over 14 amino acids. The chain's CDR3 is CASSSTSGPDTQYF. DNA of the CDR3: TGTGCCAGCAGCTCGACTAGCGGGCCAGATACGCAGTATTTT.

There are a few counts of this clonotype. This chain uses TRBV24-1 with TRBJ2-7; D is possibly TRBD2 (6 bases). Germline V gives CDR1 KGHDR, CDR2 SFDVKD. V was shortened by 2 bases and J by 5 bases, with 12 bases between the two germline ends. The length of the CDR3 is 14 residues. CDR3 amino acids: CATSDSGRGNEQYF. As DNA, the CDR3 is TGTGCCACCAGTGATTCAGGGCGCGGGAACGAGCAGTACTTC.